The 2 T cell receptor beta chains below come from one sample, sequenced in a study of CD8 T cells in Susac syndrome. With random hexamers, reverse transcription was performed on about 0.5 to 1 ug of RNA. TCRdb independently ran MiXCR on the immunoSEQ multiplex PCR reads; one entry per CDR3 protein. This table holds approximately 210,000 distinct CDR3 sequences, roughly 96% found once. The specimen sequenced was CD4+ T cells from PBMCs. The receptors shown here come from a human donor with multiple sclerosis.

This chain uses TRBV12-3 or TRBV12-4 with TRBJ1-5; D unresolved. The V end lost 6 bases, the J end lost 12 bases, and 12 bases lay between the germline ends. The CDR3 extends over 11 amino acids. This CDR3 is CASSSLTYQHF. Here the CDR3 DNA reads TGTGCCAGCAGCTCCTTAACGTACCAGCATTTT.

This sequence joins TRBV3-1 and TRBJ2-7; D not resolved. This CDR3 contains 14 residues. Germline V gives CDR1 LGHDT, CDR2 YNNKEL (reference sequence). The V and J ends lost 2 bases and 4 bases respectively, with 12 bases between them. As DNA, the CDR3 is TGTGCCAGCAGCCAACCCGGCAGAGAGTACGAGCAGTACTTC. Protein sequence: CASSQPGREYEQYF.